This T cell receptor beta chain derives from a study of identifying expanded T cells in peripheral blood. Sequencing was performed with immunoSEQ multiplex PCR; in TCRdb, only in-frame clones are kept and a portion is missing. The table has 100,000 or so clones, approximately 88% seen once. Overall study results and limits: Over approximately two and four weeks, about 15 and 18 clones changed, versus around 1.2 between replicates.

Details on this clone: The antigen is undetermined.

The sequence came from a person between 18 and 75 years old in good health. The source material was blood.

CDR3 region: CASSLSPSGSQETQYF. The DNA of the CDR3 is TGTGCCAGCAGTTTATCACCTAGCGGGAGCCAAGAGACCCAGTACTTC. The V call is TRBV27, the J call TRBJ2-5, with TRBD2 matching 10 bases. The ends lost 0 bases at V and 1 base at J; junction bases unmatched: 2. The length of the CDR3 is 16 residues. Germline V lookup: CDR1 MNHEY, CDR2 SMNVEV (reference sequence).